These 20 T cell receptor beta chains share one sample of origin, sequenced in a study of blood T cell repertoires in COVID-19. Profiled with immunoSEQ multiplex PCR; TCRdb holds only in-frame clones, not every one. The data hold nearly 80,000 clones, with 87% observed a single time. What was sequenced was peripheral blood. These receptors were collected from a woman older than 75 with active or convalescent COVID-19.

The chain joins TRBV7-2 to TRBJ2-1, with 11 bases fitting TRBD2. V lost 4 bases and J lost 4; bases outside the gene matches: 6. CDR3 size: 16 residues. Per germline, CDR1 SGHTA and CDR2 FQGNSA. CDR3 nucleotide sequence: TGTGCCAGCAGCTCCCGGCGACTAGCGGGGTACAATGAGCAGTTCTTC. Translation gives CASSSRRLAGYNEQFF.

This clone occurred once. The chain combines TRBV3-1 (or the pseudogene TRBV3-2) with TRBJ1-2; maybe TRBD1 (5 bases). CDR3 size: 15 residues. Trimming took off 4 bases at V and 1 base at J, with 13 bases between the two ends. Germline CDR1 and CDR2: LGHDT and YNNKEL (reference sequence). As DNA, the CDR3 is TGTGCCAGCAGCCCAACGGGACTGAATAACTATGGCTACACCTTC. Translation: CASSPTGLNNYGYTF.

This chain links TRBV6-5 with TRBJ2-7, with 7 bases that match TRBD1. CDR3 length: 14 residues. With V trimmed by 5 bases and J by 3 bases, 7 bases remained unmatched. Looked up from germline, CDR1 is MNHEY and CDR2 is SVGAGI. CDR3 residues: CASSRQGPLYEQYF. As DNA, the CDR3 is TGTGCCAGCAGTCGACAGGGTCCCCTCTACGAGCAGTACTTC.

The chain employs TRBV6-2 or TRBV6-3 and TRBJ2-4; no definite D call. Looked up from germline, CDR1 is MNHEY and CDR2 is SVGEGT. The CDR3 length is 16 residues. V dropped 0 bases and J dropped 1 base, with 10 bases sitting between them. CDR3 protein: CASSYSTLRAKNIQYF. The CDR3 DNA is TGTGCCAGCAGTTACTCGACTCTTAGGGCCAAAAACATTCAGTACTTC.

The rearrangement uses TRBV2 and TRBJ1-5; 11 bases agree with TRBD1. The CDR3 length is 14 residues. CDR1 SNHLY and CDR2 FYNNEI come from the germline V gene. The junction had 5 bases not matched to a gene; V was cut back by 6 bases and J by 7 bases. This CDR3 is CASRPGQGGQPQHF. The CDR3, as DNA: TGTGCCAGCAGGCCGGGACAGGGGGGCCAGCCCCAGCATTTT.

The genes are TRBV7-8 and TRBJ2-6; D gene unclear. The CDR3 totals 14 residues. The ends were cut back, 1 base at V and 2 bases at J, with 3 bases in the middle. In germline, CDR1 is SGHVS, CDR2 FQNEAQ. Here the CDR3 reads CASSLGTGANVLTF. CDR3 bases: TGTGCCAGCAGCTTAGGTACTGGGGCCAACGTCCTGACTTTC. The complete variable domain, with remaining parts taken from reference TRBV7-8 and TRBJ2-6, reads GAGVSQSPRYKVAKRGQDVALRCDPISGHVSLFWYQQALGQGPEFLTYFQNEAQLDKSGLPSDRFFAERPEGSVSTLKIQRTQQEDSAVYLCASSLGTGANVLTFGAGSRLTVL.

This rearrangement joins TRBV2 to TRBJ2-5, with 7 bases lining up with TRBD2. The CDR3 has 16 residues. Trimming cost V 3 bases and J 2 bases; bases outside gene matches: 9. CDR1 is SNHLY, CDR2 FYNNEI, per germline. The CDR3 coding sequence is TGTGCCAGCAGTGAGTCGAGCGGGGCGGGACAAGAGACCCAGTACTTC. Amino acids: CASSESSGAGQETQYF.

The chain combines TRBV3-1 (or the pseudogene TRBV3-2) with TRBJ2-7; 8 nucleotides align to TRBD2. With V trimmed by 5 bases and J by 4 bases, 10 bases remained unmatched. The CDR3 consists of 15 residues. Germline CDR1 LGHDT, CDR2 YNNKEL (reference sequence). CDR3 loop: CASSSRTSSVYEQYF. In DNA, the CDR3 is TGTGCCAGCAGCTCCCGGACTAGCAGCGTTTACGAGCAGTACTTC.

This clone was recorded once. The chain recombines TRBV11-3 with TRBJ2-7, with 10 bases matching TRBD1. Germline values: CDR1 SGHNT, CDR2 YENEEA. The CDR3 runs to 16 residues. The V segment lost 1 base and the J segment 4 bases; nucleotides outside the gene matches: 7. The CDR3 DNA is TGTGCCAGCAGCTTAGGAGGGGGGACAGGGGTGTACGAGCAGTACTTC. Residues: CASSLGGGTGVYEQYF.

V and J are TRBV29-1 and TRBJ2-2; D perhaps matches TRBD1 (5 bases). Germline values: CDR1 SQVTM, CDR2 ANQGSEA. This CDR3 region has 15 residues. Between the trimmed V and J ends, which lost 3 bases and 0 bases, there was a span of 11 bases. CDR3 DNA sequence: TGCAGCGTTGAGACAGAGTCAGCGAACACCGGGGAGCTGTTTTTT. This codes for CSVETESANTGELFF.

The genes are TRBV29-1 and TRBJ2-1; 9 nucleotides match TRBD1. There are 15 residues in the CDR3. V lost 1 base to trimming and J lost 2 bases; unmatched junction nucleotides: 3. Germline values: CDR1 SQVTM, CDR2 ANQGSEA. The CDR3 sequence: CSVEGDRATYNEQFF. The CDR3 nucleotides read TGCAGCGTTGAAGGGGACAGGGCAACCTACAATGAGCAGTTCTTC.

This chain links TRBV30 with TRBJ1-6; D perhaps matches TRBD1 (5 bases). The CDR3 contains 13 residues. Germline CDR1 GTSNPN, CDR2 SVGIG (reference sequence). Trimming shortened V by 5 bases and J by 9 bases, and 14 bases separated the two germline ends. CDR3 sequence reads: CAWFQGGSSPLHF. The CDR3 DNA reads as TGTGCCTGGTTCCAGGGTGGTAGTTCACCCCTCCACTTT.

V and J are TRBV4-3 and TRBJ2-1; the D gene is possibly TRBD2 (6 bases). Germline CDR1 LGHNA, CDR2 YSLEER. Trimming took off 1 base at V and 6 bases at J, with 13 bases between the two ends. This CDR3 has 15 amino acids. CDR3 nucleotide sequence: TGCGCCAGCAGCCAAGGAATGGGACTTTCCAATGAGCAGTTCTTC. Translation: CASSQGMGLSNEQFF.

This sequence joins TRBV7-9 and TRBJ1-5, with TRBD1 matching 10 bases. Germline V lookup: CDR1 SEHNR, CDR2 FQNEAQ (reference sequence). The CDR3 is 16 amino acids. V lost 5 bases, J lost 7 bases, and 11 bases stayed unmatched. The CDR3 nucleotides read TGTGCCAGCAGCCCGGCCGACAGGGGGCTTCGCCAGCCCCAGCATTTT. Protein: CASSPADRGLRQPQHF.

CDR3 in amino acids: CASSNKSFGQVETQYF. The CDR3 coding sequence is TGTGCCAGCAGCAACAAAAGTTTCGGACAGGTCGAGACCCAGTACTTC. The rearrangement links TRBV21-1 to TRBJ2-5; TRBD1, as called in the table, went unchecked against the DNA. TRBV21-1 is labeled a pseudogene. CDR3 length equals 16 residues.

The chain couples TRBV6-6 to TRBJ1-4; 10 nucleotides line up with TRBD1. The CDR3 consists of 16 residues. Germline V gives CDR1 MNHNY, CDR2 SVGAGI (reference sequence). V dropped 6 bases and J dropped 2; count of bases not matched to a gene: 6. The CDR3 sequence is CASRSGQGDTNEKLFF. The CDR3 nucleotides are TGTGCCAGCAGATCCGGACAGGGGGATACTAATGAAAAACTGTTTTTT.

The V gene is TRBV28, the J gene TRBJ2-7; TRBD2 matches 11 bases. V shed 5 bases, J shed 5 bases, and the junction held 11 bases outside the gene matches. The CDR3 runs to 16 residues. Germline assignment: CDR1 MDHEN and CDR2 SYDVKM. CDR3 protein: CASSAPLAGGRNEQYF. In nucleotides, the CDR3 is TGTGCCAGCAGTGCCCCTCTAGCGGGAGGAAGGAACGAGCAGTACTTC.

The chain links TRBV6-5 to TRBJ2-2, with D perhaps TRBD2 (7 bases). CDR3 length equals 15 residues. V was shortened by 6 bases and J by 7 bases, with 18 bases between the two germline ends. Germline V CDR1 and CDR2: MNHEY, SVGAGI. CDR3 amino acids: CASSSIGGAIGELFF. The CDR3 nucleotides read TGTGCCAGCAGCTCGATTGGGGGGGCGATCGGGGAGCTGTTTTTT.

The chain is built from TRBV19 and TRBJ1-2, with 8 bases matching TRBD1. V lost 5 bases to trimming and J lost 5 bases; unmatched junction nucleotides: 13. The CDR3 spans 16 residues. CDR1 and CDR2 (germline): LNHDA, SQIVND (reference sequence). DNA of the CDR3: TGTGCCAGTAGTGTGGACAGGGCTCCGGTTCGGTATGGCTACACCTTC. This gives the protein CASSVDRAPVRYGYTF.

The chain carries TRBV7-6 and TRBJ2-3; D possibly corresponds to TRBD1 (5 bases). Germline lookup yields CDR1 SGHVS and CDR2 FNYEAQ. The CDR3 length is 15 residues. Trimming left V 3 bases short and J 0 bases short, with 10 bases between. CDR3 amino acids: CASSFSRVSTDTQYF. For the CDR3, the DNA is TGTGCCAGCAGCTTTAGCAGGGTTAGCACAGATACGCAGTATTTT. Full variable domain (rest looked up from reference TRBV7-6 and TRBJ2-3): GAGVSQSPRYKVTKRGQDVALRCDPISGHVSLYWYRQALGQGPEFLTYFNYEAQQDKSGLPNDRFSAERPEGSISTLTIQRTEQRDSAMYRCASSFSRVSTDTQYFGPGTRLTVL.